The present TCR beta chain was sequenced within a study of beta chain features in type 1 diabetes. The study's findings and limits: The naive, central memory and Treg TCRB repertoires showed an apparent similarity that was greater among patients than among healthy donors. Shorter templates might be favored by PCR, equally in patients and controls.

Expressed TCRB transcripts were sequenced after all isolated RNA was converted to cDNA. Some clones are missing from TCRdb's copy, which holds only in-frame ones; the method was immunoSEQ multiplex PCR. The table records approximately 300,000 clones, approximately 11% of them present only once. This clone was found a few times. The antigen is not known. Germline V gene lookup returns CDR1 GTSNPN and CDR2 SVGIG (reference sequence). V gave up 1 base and J gave up 2 bases, with 18 bases separating them. The CDR3 loop spans 16 amino acids. The V and J genes are TRBV30 and TRBJ2-7; D is uncertain. The sample taken for sequencing was naive CD4+ T cells from blood. The clonotype originates from a woman in her twenties or thirties in good health. CDR3 bases: TGTGCCTGGAGTGGGCCCCCTACTACGACGCCCTACGAGCAGTACTTC. Its translation: CAWSGPPTTTPYEQYF. The whole variable domain, remainder taken from reference TRBV30 and TRBJ2-7, is SQTIHQWPATLVQPVGSPLSLECTVEGTSNPNLYWYRQAAGRGLQLLFYSVGIGQISSEVPQNLSASRPQDRQFILSSKKLLLSDSGFYLCAWSGPPTTTPYEQYFGPGTRLTVT.